This passage covers 21 T cell receptor beta chains from one sample sequenced in a study of blood T cell repertoires in COVID-19. Libraries were prepared by immunoSEQ multiplex PCR; TCRdb keeps only in-frame clonotypes and omits some of them. The table includes 200,000 or so clones, approximately 83% detected once. The sequenced sample was PBMCs or T cells enriched from blood (not recorded which). These receptors all stem from a man aged 40-50 years who had recovered from COVID-19.

The genes are TRBV9 and TRBJ1-5; 9 nucleotides agree with TRBD1. Germline V CDR1 and CDR2: SGDLS, YYNGEE. There are 17 residues in the CDR3. Germline trimming cut 0 bases from V and 0 bases from J; bases unmatched to any gene: 4. CDR3 nucleotides: TGTGCCAGCAGCGTAGGGACAGGGGTTGGTAGCAATCAGCCCCAGCATTTT. It specifies CASSVGTGVGSNQPQHF.

This chain joins TRBV3-1 (or the pseudogene TRBV3-2) and TRBJ1-5, with 8 bases matching TRBD1. Germline CDR1 is LGHDT and CDR2 is YNNKEL (reference sequence). V gave up 10 bases and J gave up 2 bases; unmatched junction bases: 4. CDR3 length: 13 residues. CDR3 bases: TGTGCCACGGACAGGGTTTGCAATCAGCCCCAGCATTTT. Encoded protein: CATDRVCNQPQHF.

The chain links TRBV18 to TRBJ1-3, with 8 bases matching TRBD1. The germline V gene has CDR1 KGHSH and CDR2 LQKENI. The CDR3 has 18 residues. V shed 1 base and J 4 bases; nucleotides not matched to a gene: 12. The CDR3 loop is CASSPRIHRDRRGNTIYF. The CDR3 bases are TGTGCCAGCTCACCACGCATACACCGGGACAGGAGGGGAAACACCATATATTTT. The full variable domain, with the rest looked up from reference TRBV18 and TRBJ1-3, is NAGVMQNPRHLVRRRGQEARLRCSPMKGHSHVYWYRQLPEEGLKFMVYLQKENIIDESGMPKERFSAEFPKEGPSILRIQQVVRGDSAAYFCASSPRIHRDRRGNTIYFGEGSWLTVV.

The chain couples TRBV28 to TRBJ1-6, with D maybe TRBD1 (6 bases). This CDR3 spans 14 amino acids. Trimming cost V 11 bases and J 10 bases, with 21 bases left between them. CDR1 MDHEN and CDR2 SYDVKM come from the germline V gene. The CDR3 sequence is CAGKRQAGNSPLHF. CDR3 in DNA: TGTGCCGGAAAAAGACAGGCAGGCAACTCACCCCTCCACTTT.

This sequence joins TRBV5-5 and TRBJ1-5; unclear D gene. CDR3 length: 13 residues. V was shortened by 0 bases and J by 5 bases, with 6 bases between the two germline ends. The germline gives CDR1 SGHKS, CDR2 YYEKEE (reference sequence). The CDR3 DNA reads TGTGCCAGCAGCTTGGCACTTGATCAGCCCCAGCATTTT. Translated: CASSLALDQPQHF.

This rearrangement joins TRBV30 to TRBJ1-1; D is uncertain. CDR1 and CDR2 (germline): GTSNPN, SVGIG (reference sequence). The germline V and J ends were trimmed by 2 bases and 0 bases, with 4 bases remaining between them. There are 12 residues in the CDR3. CDR3 loop: CAWSPMNTEAFF. In DNA form, the CDR3 reads TGTGCCTGGAGTCCCATGAACACTGAAGCTTTCTTT.

The rearrangement uses TRBV5-8 and TRBJ2-1, with 7 bases lining up with TRBD1. The V segment lost 0 bases and the J segment 5 bases; nucleotides outside the gene matches: 8. The germline gives CDR1 SGHTS, CDR2 YDEGEE. CDR3 length: 16 amino acids. The CDR3 DNA is TGTGCCAGCAGCTTGGCCGGGACAGCAAGGGACAATGAGCAGTTCTTC. The encoded protein is CASSLAGTARDNEQFF.

V gene TRBV7-9 combines with J gene TRBJ2-5; the D gene is possibly TRBD2 (6 bases). CDR1 is SEHNR, CDR2 FQNEAQ, per germline (reference sequence). V was clipped by 2 bases and J by 2 bases, with 9 bases between them. The CDR3 is made up of 14 amino acids. CDR3 loop: CASSLTGDQETQYF. Written as DNA, the CDR3 is TGTGCCAGCAGCTTAACGGGGGATCAAGAGACCCAGTACTTC.

The V gene is TRBV19, the J gene TRBJ2-1; D gene unclear. Germline loops: CDR1 LNHDA, CDR2 SQIVND (reference sequence). Between the trimmed V and J ends, which lost 1 base and 10 bases, there was a span of 17 bases. The CDR3 length is 15 residues. The CDR3 DNA follows: TGTGCCAGTAGTATAGGTTCCACTTCCCTTTACGAGCAGTTCTTC. It translates to CASSIGSTSLYEQFF.

The V gene is TRBV5-1, the J gene TRBJ2-7; perhaps TRBD2 as D (6 bases). CDR1 is SGHRS and CDR2 is YFSETQ in the germline V gene. V was trimmed by 2 bases and J by 1 base, leaving 16 bases between them. The CDR3 is made up of 16 amino acids. The CDR3 DNA is TGCGCCAGCAGCTTACAATCCGCGGGAACGTCCTACGAGCAGTACTTC. Translation: CASSLQSAGTSYEQYF.

The chain employs TRBV6-5 and TRBJ2-7; 7 positions agree with TRBD1. The CDR3 has 14 residues. Germline V gene sequence: CDR1 MNHEY, CDR2 SVGAGI. Trimming took 2 bases from V and 4 from J; bases not matched to a gene: 5. CDR3 in DNA: TGTGCCAGCAGTTACCAACAGGGGTCGTACGAGCAGTACTTC. Protein: CASSYQQGSYEQYF.

This clone appeared once. This sequence joins TRBV4-1 and TRBJ1-1; 8 bases align to TRBD1. Germline V gives CDR1 MGHRA, CDR2 YSYEKL. The CDR3 loop spans 14 amino acids. The trim removed 5 bases at V and 10 bases at J, leaving 12 bases unmatched. The CDR3 loop is CASSSRTTGEGAFF. In DNA form, the CDR3 reads TGCGCCAGCAGCTCCCGAACGACAGGGGAGGGAGCTTTCTTT.

V and J are TRBV30 and TRBJ2-7, with D perhaps matching TRBD2 (7 bases). This CDR3 has 14 residues. Germline values: CDR1 GTSNPN, CDR2 SVGIG (reference sequence). Between the trimmed V and J ends, which lost 0 bases and 4 bases, there was a span of 13 bases. The CDR3 is CAWSVLEGGYEQYF. In DNA form, the CDR3 reads TGTGCCTGGAGTGTACTCGAGGGGGGGTACGAGCAGTACTTC.

This chain joins TRBV6-5 and TRBJ1-1; 9 positions agree with TRBD1. The length of the CDR3 is 15 residues. The V and J ends lost 0 bases and 2 bases, in that order; junction bases with no gene match: 1. The germline V gene encodes CDR1 MNHEY and CDR2 SVGAGI. This chain's CDR3 is CASSYSGQGNTEAFF. In DNA form, the CDR3 reads TGTGCCAGCAGTTACTCGGGACAGGGTAACACTGAAGCTTTCTTT.

The V gene is TRBV9, the J gene TRBJ1-4, with a weak D call TRBD1 (5 bases). With 4 bases removed from V and 11 bases from J, the gap between germline ends came to 9 bases. The CDR3 length is 11 residues. Germline V gene lookup returns CDR1 SGDLS and CDR2 YYNGEE. The CDR3 region is CASSLGGKLFF. The DNA for the CDR3 is TGTGCCAGCAGCCTCGGGGGGAAACTGTTTTTT.

This rearrangement joins TRBV10-3 to TRBJ2-3, with 10 positions matching TRBD1. J lost 2 bases, V lost 4 bases, and 3 bases had no gene match. From germline, CDR1 is ENHRY and CDR2 SYGVKD. The CDR3 is made up of 15 amino acids. The CDR3 DNA is TGTGCCATCAGTGCGGGGACAGGGGCCACAGATACGCAGTATTTT. Its protein is CAISAGTGATDTQYF.

This clone was detected once. V and J are TRBV7-9 and TRBJ1-1; TRBD1 matches at 11 bases. Germline trimming cut 4 bases from V and 3 bases from J; bases unmatched to any gene: 1. Germline V gene lookup returns CDR1 SEHNR and CDR2 FQNEAQ (reference sequence). CDR3 size: 14 residues. The DNA of the CDR3 is TGTGCCAGCAGCTCGGGACAGGGGGACACTGAAGCTTTCTTT. This encodes CASSSGQGDTEAFF.

This clone appeared once. The chain joins TRBV20-1 to TRBJ2-7, with unresolved D. Trimming pared 3 bases from V and 1 base from J, leaving 4 bases between. This CDR3 region has 11 residues. The germline V gene encodes CDR1 DFQATT and CDR2 SNEGSKA (reference sequence). For the CDR3, the DNA is TGCAGTGCTAGGCAGTCCTACGAGCAGTACTTC. Translated: CSARQSYEQYF.

V and J are TRBV5-6 and TRBJ2-7, with 7 positions matching TRBD1. The length of the CDR3 is 15 residues. V was pared by 2 bases and J by 0 bases, with 5 bases of the junction left unmatched. CDR1 and CDR2 from the germline V gene are SGHDT and YYEEEE. The CDR3 loop reads CASSLPRQGSYEQYF. The CDR3 DNA reads as TGTGCCAGCAGCTTACCACGACAGGGCTCCTACGAGCAGTACTTC.

The rearrangement uses TRBV27 and TRBJ1-2, with 9 bases identical to TRBD1. The CDR3 is 16 residues long. Germline CDR1 is MNHEY and CDR2 is SMNVEV (reference sequence). Germline trimming cut 4 bases from V and 1 base from J; bases unmatched to any gene: 7. CDR3 DNA sequence: TGTGCCAGCAGTTCGACAGGGGGAAATAATAACTATGGCTACACCTTC. The encoded protein is CASSSTGGNNNYGYTF.

A single count supports this clone. The chain joins TRBV11-2 to TRBJ1-3; the D gene is possibly TRBD1 (5 bases). The V end was cut by 5 bases, the J end by 2 bases, with 10 bases between. Germline CDR1 SGHAT, CDR2 FQNNGV. This CDR3 comprises 14 residues. The CDR3 spells CASSLYRTGNTIYF. In DNA, the CDR3 is TGTGCCAGCAGCCTATACAGGACTGGAAACACCATATATTTT.